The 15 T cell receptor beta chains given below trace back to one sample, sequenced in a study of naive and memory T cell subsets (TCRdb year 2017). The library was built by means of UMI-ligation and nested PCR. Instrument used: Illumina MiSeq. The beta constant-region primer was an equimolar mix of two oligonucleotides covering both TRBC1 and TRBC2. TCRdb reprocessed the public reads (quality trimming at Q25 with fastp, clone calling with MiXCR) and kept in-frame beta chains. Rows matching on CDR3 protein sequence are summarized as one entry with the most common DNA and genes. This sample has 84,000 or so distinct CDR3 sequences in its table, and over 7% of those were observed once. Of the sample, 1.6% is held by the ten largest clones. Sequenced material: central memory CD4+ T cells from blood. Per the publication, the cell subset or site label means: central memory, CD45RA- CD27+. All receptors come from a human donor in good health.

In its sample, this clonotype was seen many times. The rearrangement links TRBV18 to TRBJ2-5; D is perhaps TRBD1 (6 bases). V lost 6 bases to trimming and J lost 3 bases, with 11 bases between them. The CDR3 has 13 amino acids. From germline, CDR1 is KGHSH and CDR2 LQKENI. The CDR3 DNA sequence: TGTGCCAGCTCCTTCGGACAGAAAGAGACCCAGTACTTC. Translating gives CASSFGQKETQYF.

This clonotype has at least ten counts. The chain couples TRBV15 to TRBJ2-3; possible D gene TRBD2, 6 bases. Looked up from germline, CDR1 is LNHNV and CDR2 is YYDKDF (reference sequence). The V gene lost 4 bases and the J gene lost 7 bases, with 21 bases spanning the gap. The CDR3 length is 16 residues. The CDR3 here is CATSTSPRRGENTQYF. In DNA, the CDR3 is TGTGCCACCAGCACATCCCCCCGGCGGGGTGAGAATACGCAGTATTTT.

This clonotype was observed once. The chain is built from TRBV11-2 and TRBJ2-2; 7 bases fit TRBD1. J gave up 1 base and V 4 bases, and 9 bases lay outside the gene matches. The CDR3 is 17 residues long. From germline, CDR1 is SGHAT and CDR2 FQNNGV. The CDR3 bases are TGTGCCAGCAGCTCGCGGACCGGGACAGTGAACACCGGGGAGCTGTTTTTT. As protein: CASSSRTGTVNTGELFF.

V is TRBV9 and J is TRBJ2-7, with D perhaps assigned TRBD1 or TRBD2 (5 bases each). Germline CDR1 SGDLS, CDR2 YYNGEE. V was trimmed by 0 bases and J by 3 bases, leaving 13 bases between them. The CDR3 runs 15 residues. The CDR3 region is CASSVAGTAVYEQYF. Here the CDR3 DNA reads TGTGCCAGCAGCGTAGCGGGGACGGCGGTCTACGAGCAGTACTTC.

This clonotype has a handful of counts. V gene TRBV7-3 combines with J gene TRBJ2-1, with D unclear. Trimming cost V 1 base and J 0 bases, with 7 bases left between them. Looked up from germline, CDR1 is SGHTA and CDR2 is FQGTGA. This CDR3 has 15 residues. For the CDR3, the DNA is TGTGCCAGCAGCTTAAAGCCGAGCTCCTACAATGAGCAGTTCTTC. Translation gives CASSLKPSSYNEQFF.

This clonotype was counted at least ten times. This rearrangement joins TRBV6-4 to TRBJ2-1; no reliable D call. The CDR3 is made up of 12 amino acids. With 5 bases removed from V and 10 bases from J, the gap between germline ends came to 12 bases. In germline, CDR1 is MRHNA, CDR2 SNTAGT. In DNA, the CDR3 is TGTGCCAGCAGTCAGACCCGACGGGAGCAGTTCTTC. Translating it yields CASSQTRREQFF.

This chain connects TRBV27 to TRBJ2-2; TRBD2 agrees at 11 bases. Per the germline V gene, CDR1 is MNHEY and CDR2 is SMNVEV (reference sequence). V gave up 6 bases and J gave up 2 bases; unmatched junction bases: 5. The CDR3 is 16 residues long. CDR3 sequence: CASRGLADFNTGELFF. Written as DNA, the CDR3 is TGTGCCAGCAGGGGACTAGCGGACTTCAACACCGGGGAGCTGTTTTTT.

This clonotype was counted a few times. This chain's CDR3 is CASSYYGGGETQYF. DNA of the CDR3: TGTGCCAGCAGTTATTACGGGGGAGGAGAGACCCAGTACTTC. This chain uses TRBV6-2 or TRBV6-3 with TRBJ2-5; a possible D gene is TRBD2 (6 bases). This CDR3 spans 14 amino acids. Germline CDR1 is MNHEY and CDR2 is SVGEGT. With 3 bases removed from V and 4 bases from J, the gap between germline ends came to 12 bases.

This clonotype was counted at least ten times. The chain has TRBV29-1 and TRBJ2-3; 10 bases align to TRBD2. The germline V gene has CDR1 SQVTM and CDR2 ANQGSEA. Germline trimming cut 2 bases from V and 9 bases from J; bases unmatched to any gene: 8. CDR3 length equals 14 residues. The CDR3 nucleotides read TGCAGCGTTGAAATAGATGGGACTAGCGAGACGCAGTATTTT. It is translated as CSVEIDGTSETQYF.

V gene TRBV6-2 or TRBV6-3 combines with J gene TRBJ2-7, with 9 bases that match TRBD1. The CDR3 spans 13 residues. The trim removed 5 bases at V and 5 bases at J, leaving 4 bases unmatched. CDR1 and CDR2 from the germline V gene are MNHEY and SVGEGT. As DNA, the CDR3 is TGTGCCAGCAGTCCGGACAGGGGTAACGAGCAGTACTTC. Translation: CASSPDRGNEQYF.

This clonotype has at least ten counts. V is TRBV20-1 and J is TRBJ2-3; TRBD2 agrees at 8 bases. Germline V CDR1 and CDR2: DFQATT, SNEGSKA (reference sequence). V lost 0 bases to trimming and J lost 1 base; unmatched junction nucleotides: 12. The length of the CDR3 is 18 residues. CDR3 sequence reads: CSARDRSGRGDRTDTQYF. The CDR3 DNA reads TGCAGTGCTAGAGACCGGTCCGGGCGGGGGGACCGCACAGATACGCAGTATTTT.

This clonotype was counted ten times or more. The CDR3 DNA reads as TGTGCCAGCACCCTTGGACTAGCGGGGAAGACCCAGTACTTC. Translation: CASTLGLAGKTQYF. This chain links TRBV12-3 or TRBV12-4 with TRBJ2-5; 12 nucleotides match TRBD2. V gave up 7 bases and J gave up 6 bases; unmatched junction bases: 6. The CDR3 is 14 amino acids.

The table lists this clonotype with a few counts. CDR3 in DNA: TGCGCCAGCACCCAATCGGGACAACGCACAGATACGCAGTATTTT. Translated, it gives CASTQSGQRTDTQYF. V is TRBV5-1 and J is TRBJ2-3, with D possibly being TRBD1 (6 bases). This CDR3 has 15 residues. V was pared by 6 bases and J by 1 base, with 15 bases between. The V gene's germline CDR1 is SGHRS and CDR2 YFSETQ.

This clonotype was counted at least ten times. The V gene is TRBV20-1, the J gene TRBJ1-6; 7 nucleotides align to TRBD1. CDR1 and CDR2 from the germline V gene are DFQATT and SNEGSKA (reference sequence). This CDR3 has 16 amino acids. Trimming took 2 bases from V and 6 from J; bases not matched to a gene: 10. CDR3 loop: CSARPTEGTANSPLHF. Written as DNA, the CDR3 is TGCAGTGCTAGACCCACAGAAGGGACAGCTAATTCACCCCTCCACTTT.

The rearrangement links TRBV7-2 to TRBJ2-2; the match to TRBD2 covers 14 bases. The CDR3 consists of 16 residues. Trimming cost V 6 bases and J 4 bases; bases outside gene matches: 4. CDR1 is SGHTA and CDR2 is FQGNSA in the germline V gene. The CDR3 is CASRPTSGRATGELFF. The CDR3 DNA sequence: TGTGCCAGCAGGCCGACTAGCGGGAGGGCCACCGGGGAGCTGTTTTTT.